Presented here are 10 T cell receptor beta chains from one specimen sequenced in a study of blood T cell repertoires in COVID-19 (dated by TCRdb to about 2020). Library construction relied on the immunoSEQ multiplex PCR assay. This immuneACCESS table, as held by TCRdb, lists in-frame sequences with V and J called but not all clones. Of the missing ones, under half trace to an unresolved V gene in checked studies; the others have no known cause. The sample table contains 100,000 to 150,000 clones; only one count was recorded for approximately 84% of them. Together, the top ten hold approximately 12% of the sample. Source material: peripheral blood. All receptors derive from a woman in her 30s who had recovered from COVID-19.

The chain joins TRBV7-2 to TRBJ1-1, with no clear D. Per the germline V gene, CDR1 is SGHTA and CDR2 is FQGNSA. CDR3 length: 14 residues. Trimming took 4 bases from V and 6 from J, leaving 15 bases between them. CDR3 nucleotides: TGTGCCAGCAGCTCGGGAGGAGGGTTCTCTGAAGCTTTCTTT. Encoded protein: CASSSGGGFSEAFF.

V and J are TRBV7-2 and TRBJ2-1; 14 nucleotides align to TRBD2. The CDR3 loop spans 17 amino acids. V was pared by 5 bases and J by 4 bases, with 7 bases of the junction left unmatched. Germline values: CDR1 SGHTA, CDR2 FQGNSA. CDR3 region: CASSPGGTSGRYNEQFF. The CDR3 coding sequence is TGTGCCAGCAGCCCCGGGGGGACTAGCGGGAGATACAATGAGCAGTTCTTC.

This clone was counted at least ten times. The CDR3 here is CASSTRGLAGFSYEQYF. CDR3 DNA: TGTGCCAGCAGCACCAGAGGGCTAGCGGGGTTCTCCTACGAGCAGTACTTC. The chain carries TRBV13 and TRBJ2-7, with TRBD2 identical over 9 bases. This CDR3 spans 17 amino acids. Losses at the gene ends were 5 bases for V and 0 bases for J; bases not matched to a gene: 11. Germline V gene data show CDR1 as PRHDT and CDR2 as FYEKMQ (reference sequence).

This chain uses TRBV5-4 with TRBJ2-1; 10 positions match TRBD2. This CDR3 has 14 amino acids. Germline loops: CDR1 SGHNT, CDR2 YYREEE (reference sequence). Trimming took 1 base from V and 5 from J; bases not matched to a gene: 0. DNA for the CDR3: TGTGCCAGCAGCTTGAGCGGGGGGGACAATGAGCAGTTCTTC. Its translation is CASSLSGGDNEQFF.

This rearrangement joins TRBV6-5 to TRBJ2-7; 11 bases agree with TRBD2. Germline V gene lookup returns CDR1 MNHEY and CDR2 SVGAGI. The CDR3 has 14 residues. J was trimmed by 2 bases and V by 6 bases; bases with no gene match: 3. The CDR3 nucleotides are TGTGCCAGCAGAACTAGCGGGGGTGCCTACGAGCAGTACTTC. Amino acid sequence: CASRTSGGAYEQYF.

V gene TRBV7-9 combines with J gene TRBJ1-5; D is perhaps TRBD1 (5 bases). The CDR3 runs 15 residues. Germline CDR1 SEHNR, CDR2 FQNEAQ (reference sequence). With 3 bases removed from V and 3 bases from J, the gap between germline ends came to 12 bases. The CDR3 reads CASSFGDSYNQPQHF. DNA of the CDR3: TGTGCCAGCAGCTTTGGCGACAGCTACAATCAGCCCCAGCATTTT. The full variable domain, its missing parts supplied by reference TRBV7-9 and TRBJ1-5, is DTGVSQNPRHKITKRGQNVTFRCDPISEHNRLYWYRQTLGQGPEFLTYFQNEAQLEKSRLLSDRFSAERPKGSFSTLEIQRTEQGDSAMYLCASSFGDSYNQPQHFGDGTRLSIL.

The chain is built from TRBV6-5 and TRBJ1-2; D remains unclear. V shed 0 bases and J shed 4 bases, with 9 bases lying between them. The CDR3 sequence is 14 residues long. Germline lookup yields CDR1 MNHEY and CDR2 SVGAGI. This CDR3 is CASSYSADGYGYTF. As DNA, the CDR3 is TGTGCCAGCAGTTACTCCGCAGATGGCTATGGCTACACCTTC.

This chain joins TRBV11-1 and TRBJ2-2, with 7 nucleotides matching TRBD1. With 3 bases clipped from V and 1 base from J, the junction kept 5 bases outside the gene matches. Germline V gives CDR1 SGHAT, CDR2 FQDESV (reference sequence). This CDR3 region has 16 residues. This CDR3 is CASSFMTGRNTGELFF. DNA of the CDR3: TGTGCCAGCAGCTTTATGACAGGGAGGAACACCGGGGAGCTGTTTTTT.

CDR3 loop: CSGWGEDGYTF. The CDR3 DNA follows: TGCAGCGGCTGGGGAGAAGACGGCTACACCTTC. The V call is TRBV29-1, the J call TRBJ1-2, with D unclear. Trimming cost V 7 bases and J 8 bases, with 14 bases left between them. CDR1 is SQVTM and CDR2 is ANQGSEA in the germline V gene. CDR3 length: 11 residues.

The rearrangement uses TRBV30 and TRBJ2-3; D is ambiguous. The CDR3 runs 13 residues. V was clipped by 8 bases and J by 4 bases, with 16 bases between them. The germline V gene encodes CDR1 GTSNPN and CDR2 SVGIG (reference sequence). CDR3 sequence (DNA): TGTGCCAGGGCACGTAGAGAGGCAGATACGCAGTATTTT. Translation gives CARARREADTQYF.